Here is one T cell receptor beta chain with its context. Its antigen is unidentified. These data are taken from a study of T cell repertoires in cytomegalovirus infection. In the study overall: In public TCR beta signatures, there were indications of both CMV infection and matching HLA type. Study findings and constraints: CMV-specific TCR beta clonotypes restricted by HLA-C were the ones dominating the ex vivo response. Summed public TCR beta family frequency identified CMV carriers bearing the relevant HLA.

The CDR3 totals 14 residues. Per the germline V gene, CDR1 is MNHEY and CDR2 is SMNVEV (reference sequence). Trimming stripped 5 bases from V and 7 bases from J, with 17 bases between. Each CDR3 protein is one row after TCRdb ran MiXCR on the reads. The table lists about 920,000 distinct CDR3 sequences, about a third of them singletons, with 11% to 15% in the top ten. This specimen was cultured CD8+ T cells from PBMCs, taken from culture after CMV antigen stimulation. The sequence was collected from a human donor in good health (CMV status not recorded). Some clones in this sample may be carry-over from other donors' samples. This chain links TRBV27 with TRBJ1-1, with TRBD1 as a possible D gene (5 bases). Here the CDR3 reads CASSETGLELEAFF. CDR3 bases: TGTGCCAGCAGTGAGACGGGGCTGGAGCTTGAAGCTTTCTTT.